The clone carrying this T cell receptor beta chain has a handful of counts. What it binds is not known. This CDR3 region has 16 residues. Germline lookup yields CDR1 WNHNN and CDR2 SYGVQD (reference sequence). V shed 5 bases, J shed 7 bases, and the junction held 10 bases outside the gene matches. This entry belongs to a study of Tregs in tolerant kidney transplant recipients. Findings of the study overall: This study did not directly address biological reproducibility. Activated donor B cell expansion appeared to reveal the most relevant donor-specific TCRbeta repertoire. Findings come from small patient numbers and require larger validation.

Unstimulated Tregs (CD4+CD25+CD127-) and CD4+CD25- non-Tregs were sorted from PBMCs. Sequencing used immunoSEQ multiplex PCR; TCRdb keeps in-frame clones, though not all of them. Here the sample spans some 100,000 clones, 92% being singletons. This clonotype was sampled from a human donor in good health. The sequenced sample was CD4+ T cells from blood. J is TRBJ1-6 and V is TRBV10-1, with 8 bases fitting TRBD1. The CDR3 sequence: CASSRGAGGANSPLHF. DNA for the CDR3: TGCGCCAGCAGTCGAGGAGCAGGGGGCGCGAATTCACCCCTCCACTTT.